These 9 T cell receptor beta chains originate from one sample sequenced in a study of T-cell memory formation after mild COVID-19. TCRdb fed the 5' RACE reads into MiXCR, producing one record per CDR3 protein. The repertoire holds more than 150,000 distinct CDR3 sequences, 9.5% to 13% seen once, with approximately 3.8% in the top ten. The sequenced material came from PBMCs or a T cell subset sorted from them (not recorded which). Source of these receptors: a man between 18 and 29 years old who had mild COVID-19 (a few samples of this study predate the infection). Cell type and time point are not known.

V is TRBV7-2 and J is TRBJ2-7; the D gene is possibly TRBD2 (6 bases). The germline V and J ends were trimmed by 5 bases and 3 bases, with 14 bases remaining between them. The V gene's germline CDR1 is SGHTA and CDR2 FQGNSA. CDR3 length equals 14 residues. As DNA, the CDR3 is TGTGCCAGCAGCCAGGGACTCGTATACTACGAGCAGTACTTC. The encoded protein is CASSQGLVYYEQYF. The full variable domain, rest sourced from reference TRBV7-2 and TRBJ2-7, is GAGVSQSPSNKVTEKGKDVELRCDPISGHTALYWYRQSLGQGLEFLIYFQGNSAPDKSGLPSDRFSAERTGGSVSTLTIQRTQQEDSAVYLCASSQGLVYYEQYFGPGTRLTVT.

This clonotype has only a few counts. The rearrangement joins TRBV23-1 to TRBJ2-3; no clear D gene. TRBV23-1 is assigned to the ORF class and has an uncertain function. CDR3 length equals 11 residues. The V and J ends lost 0 bases and 11 bases respectively, with 6 bases between them. The CDR3 coding sequence is TGCGCCAGCAGTCAATCATATGGGCAGTATTTT. Translating gives CASSQSYGQYF.

This clonotype has more than one count but fewer than ten. J is TRBJ2-7 and V is TRBV20-1; 8 nucleotides line up with TRBD1. The germline CDR1 and CDR2 sequences are DFQATT and SNEGSKA (reference sequence). The CDR3 runs to 14 residues. Here the CDR3 DNA reads TGCAGCGCAGTTTTTGACAGGGGCGTCTACGAGCAGTACGTC. This gives the protein CSAVFDRGVYEQYV.

The rearrangement links TRBV7-2 to TRBJ2-7, with 7 bases lining up with TRBD1. With 6 bases clipped from V and 3 bases from J, the junction kept 8 bases outside the gene matches. The CDR3 has 14 amino acids. Germline loops: CDR1 SGHTA, CDR2 FQGNSA. CDR3 DNA: TGTGCCAGCAGAGAAGGGACAGTCGGCTACGAGCAGTACTTC. This sequence encodes CASREGTVGYEQYF.

This chain connects TRBV12-3 or TRBV12-4 to TRBJ1-2; D is unresolved. The length of the CDR3 is 11 residues. V lost 6 bases and J lost 8, with 10 bases in between. CDR3 coding DNA: TGTGCCAGCAGCCCCGGCACGGGCTACACCTTC. This encodes CASSPGTGYTF.

The table lists this clonotype with many counts. This chain uses TRBV5-1 with TRBJ2-3; 9 nucleotides line up with TRBD2. Germline-derived CDR1 and CDR2 are SGHRS and YFSETQ. J lost 0 bases, V lost 3 bases, and 2 bases had no gene match. The CDR3 is 15 residues long. The CDR3 DNA is TGCGCCAGCAGCTCTAGCGGGGTTAGCACAGATACGCAGTATTTT. Translation gives CASSSSGVSTDTQYF. The full variable domain, completed using reference TRBV5-1 and TRBJ2-3, is KAGVTQTPRYLIKTRGQQVTLSCSPISGHRSVSWYQQTPGQGLQFLFEYFSETQRNKGNFPGRFSGRQFSNSRSEMNVSTLELGDSALYLCASSSSGVSTDTQYFGPGTRLTVL.

This clonotype turned up a few times. The chain joins TRBV5-4 to TRBJ2-2; 7 nucleotides line up with TRBD2. The CDR3 covers 14 residues. Germline assignment: CDR1 SGHNT and CDR2 YYREEE (reference sequence). The V and J ends lost 1 base and 6 bases, in that order; junction bases with no gene match: 3. The CDR3 protein is CASSLSGAAGELFF. The CDR3 DNA reads as TGTGCCAGCAGCTTGAGCGGGGCGGCCGGGGAGCTGTTTTTT.

This clonotype came up many times. The chain employs TRBV5-1 and TRBJ2-5; maybe TRBD2 (7 bases). This CDR3 contains 15 residues. V lost 4 bases, J lost 5 bases, and 18 bases lay in between. The V gene's germline CDR1 is SGHRS and CDR2 YFSETQ. CDR3 sequence (DNA): TGCGCCAGCAGCGTGAGCCGGGGGGCACGGGAGACCCAGTACTTC. As protein: CASSVSRGARETQYF.

This clonotype was seen only a few times. The rearrangement uses TRBV12-3 or TRBV12-4 and TRBJ2-7; 10 bases are shared with TRBD2. The CDR3 runs to 14 residues. Germline trimming cut 1 base from V and 3 bases from J; bases unmatched to any gene: 0. CDR3 DNA: TGTGCCAGCAGTTTAGAGCGGGGGGGCTACGAGCAGTACTTC. This translates into CASSLERGGYEQYF.